Only one count was recorded for the clone carrying this T cell receptor beta chain. The antigen remains unidentified. TCRdb used MiXCR to reprocess the multiplex PCR reads, holding one entry per CDR3 protein. Seen here are about 31,000 distinct CDR3 sequences, less than 65% observed once, and the top ten hold 18%. This sample is part of a study of breast tumors, draining lymph nodes, adjacent tissues. Study-wide results and limits: Tumor TCR diversity was below lymph nodes but above nontumor tissue.

V gave up 3 bases and J gave up 5 bases, with 10 bases separating them. The CDR3 spans 13 residues. The germline V gene has CDR1 MGHDK and CDR2 SYGVNS. Input material: breast tumor tissue. The chain employs TRBV25-1 and TRBJ1-2; D possibly corresponds to TRBD1 (5 bases). This sequence was found in a female donor with breast cancer. Some clones in this sample may be carry-over from other donors' samples. Here the CDR3 reads CASSDGARYGYTF. The DNA for the CDR3 is TGTGCCAGCAGTGATGGGGCGAGATATGGCTACACCTTC.